This passage covers 7 T cell receptor beta chains from one sample sequenced in a study of cytomegalovirus exposure and HLA in healthy donors. Use of 60 Vbeta and 13 Jbeta primers characterized the PCR. The data were produced by immunoSEQ multiplex PCR, yet TCRdb's version contains in-frame clones alone and is incomplete. The sample lists fewer than 150,000 clones; 60% to 85% were seen once. The sequencing sample was made of PBMCs. These receptors were taken from a woman aged 40 to 49 in good health and CMV-seropositive.

The chain has TRBV5-4 and TRBJ2-2; no firm D call. V lost 2 bases and J 0 bases, leaving 11 bases between the germline ends. CDR1 and CDR2 (germline): SGHNT, YYREEE (reference sequence). This CDR3 region has 16 residues. CDR3 in DNA: TGTGCCAGCAGCTTCCGAGCGCGCCCGAACACCGGGGAGCTGTTTTTT. Translating gives CASSFRARPNTGELFF.

This sequence joins TRBV18 and TRBJ1-1, with D possibly matching TRBD1 (5 bases). The germline gives CDR1 KGHSH, CDR2 LQKENI. V shed 1 base and J shed 3 bases, with 9 bases lying between them. This CDR3 is built from 14 residues. The CDR3 coding sequence is TGTGCCAGCTCACCACAGGGGTCGGACACTGAAGCTTTCTTT. Residues: CASSPQGSDTEAFF.

V is TRBV5-1 and J is TRBJ2-1, with 12 bases that match TRBD2. Germline CDR1 is SGHRS and CDR2 is YFSETQ. Germline trimming cut 0 bases from V and 7 bases from J; bases unmatched to any gene: 14. This CDR3 comprises 19 residues. The CDR3 protein is CASSLGTSGARHRANEQFF. For the CDR3, the DNA is TGCGCCAGCAGCTTGGGGACTAGCGGGGCTCGTCACCGGGCAAATGAGCAGTTCTTC. The whole variable domain, remainder taken from reference TRBV5-1 and TRBJ2-1, is KAGVTQTPRYLIKTRGQQVTLSCSPISGHRSVSWYQQTPGQGLQFLFEYFSETQRNKGNFPGRFSGRQFSNSRSEMNVSTLELGDSALYLCASSLGTSGARHRANEQFFGPGTRLTVL.

The rearrangement links TRBV4-2 to TRBJ1-2; perhaps TRBD1 as D (5 bases). This CDR3 spans 17 amino acids. The germline V gene encodes CDR1 LGHNA and CDR2 YNFKEQ. V lost 1 base, J lost 1 base, and 16 bases lay in between. The CDR3 DNA reads TGTGCCAGCAGCCAAGCATCTTGGGGGGGTTATAACTATGGCTACACCTTC. Translating gives CASSQASWGGYNYGYTF.

This clone was seen a single time. The rearrangement joins TRBV4-1 to TRBJ1-2; possibly TRBD1 for D (5 bases). V was pared by 3 bases and J by 6 bases, with 17 bases between. Germline CDR1 and CDR2: MGHRA and YSYEKL. The CDR3 totals 15 residues. The CDR3 protein is CASSQKEAGGDGYTF. CDR3 DNA: TGCGCCAGCAGCCAGAAGGAGGCGGGGGGTGATGGCTACACCTTC.

This chain joins TRBV11-2 and TRBJ2-7; 9 bases match TRBD2. CDR3 size: 16 residues. The germline gives CDR1 SGHAT, CDR2 FQNNGV. V was clipped by 5 bases and J by 1 base; unmatched bases: 9. The CDR3 is CASSLPSSGKSYEQYF. Here the CDR3 DNA reads TGTGCCAGCAGCCTTCCCTCTAGCGGGAAGTCCTACGAGCAGTACTTC.

The chain uses TRBV2 and TRBJ2-7; D might be TRBD2 (6 bases). Trimming took off 8 bases at V and 5 bases at J, with 19 bases between the two ends. CDR1 is SNHLY, CDR2 FYNNEI, per germline. The CDR3 has 14 residues. The chain's CDR3 is CASSTGGAGNEQYF. The CDR3 DNA reads TGTGCCAGCTCAACTGGAGGGGCTGGAAACGAGCAGTACTTC.